This TCR beta chain was retrieved from a study of CD8+ T cells in alopecia areata. CD4+ cells from several patients were sorted into CD25+CD127- cells. cDNA serving as the sequencing template came from extracted, reverse transcribed RNA. The assay was immunoSEQ multiplex PCR, and TCRdb's table has in-frame clones only and misses some. The table records about 19,000 clones, roughly three fifths of them present only once. The CDR3 runs to 16 residues. V gave up 2 bases and J gave up 2 bases; unmatched junction bases: 3. Germline values: CDR1 SGHTA, CDR2 FQGNSA. The chain recombines TRBV7-2 with TRBJ2-2, with TRBD2 identical over 9 bases. The sample taken for sequencing was CD4+ Tregs sorted from blood. The clonotype originates from a human donor with alopecia areata. The CDR3 bases are TGTGCCAGCAGCTTAAGGCGGGGGGGAAACACCGGGGAGCTGTTTTTT. It specifies CASSLRRGGNTGELFF.